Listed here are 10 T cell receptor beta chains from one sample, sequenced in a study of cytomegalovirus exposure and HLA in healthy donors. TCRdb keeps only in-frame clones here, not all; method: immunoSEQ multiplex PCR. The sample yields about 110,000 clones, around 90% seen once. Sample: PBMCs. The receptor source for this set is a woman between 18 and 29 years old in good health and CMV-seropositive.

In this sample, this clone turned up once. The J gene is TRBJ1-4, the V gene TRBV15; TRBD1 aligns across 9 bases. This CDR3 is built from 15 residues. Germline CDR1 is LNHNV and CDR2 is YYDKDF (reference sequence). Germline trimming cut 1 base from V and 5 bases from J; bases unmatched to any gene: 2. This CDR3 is CATSRAGTGNEKLFF. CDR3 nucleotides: TGTGCCACCAGCAGAGCCGGGACAGGGAATGAAAAACTGTTTTTT.

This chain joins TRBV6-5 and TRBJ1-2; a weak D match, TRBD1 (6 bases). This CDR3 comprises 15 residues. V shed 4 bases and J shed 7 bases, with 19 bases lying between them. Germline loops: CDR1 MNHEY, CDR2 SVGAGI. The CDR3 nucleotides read TGTGCCAGCAGTTTCCAGCCGACAGGAGATTTTGGCTACACCTTC. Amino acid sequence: CASSFQPTGDFGYTF.

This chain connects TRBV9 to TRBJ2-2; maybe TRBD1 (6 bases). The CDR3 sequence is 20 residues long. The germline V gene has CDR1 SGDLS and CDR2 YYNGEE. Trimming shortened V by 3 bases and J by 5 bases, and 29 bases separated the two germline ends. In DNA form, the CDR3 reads TGTGCCAGCAGCGCCCATCGCCCCGGACAGTTGTTGAGAGGGACCGGGGAGCTGTTTTTT. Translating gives CASSAHRPGQLLRGTGELFF.

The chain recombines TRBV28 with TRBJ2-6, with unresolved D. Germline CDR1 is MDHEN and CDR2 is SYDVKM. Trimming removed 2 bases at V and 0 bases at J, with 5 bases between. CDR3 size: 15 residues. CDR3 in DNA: TGTGCCAGCAGTTTAGGCAACTCTGGGGCCAACGTCCTGACTTTC. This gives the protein CASSLGNSGANVLTF.

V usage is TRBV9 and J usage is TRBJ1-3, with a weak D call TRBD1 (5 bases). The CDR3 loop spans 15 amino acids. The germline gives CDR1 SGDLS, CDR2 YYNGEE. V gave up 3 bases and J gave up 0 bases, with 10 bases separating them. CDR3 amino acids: CASSAGGSSGNTIYF. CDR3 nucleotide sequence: TGTGCCAGCAGCGCCGGGGGGAGCTCTGGAAACACCATATATTTT. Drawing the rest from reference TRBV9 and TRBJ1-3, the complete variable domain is DSGVTQTPKHLITATGQRVTLRCSPRSGDLSVYWYQQSLDQGLQFLIQYYNGEERAKGNILERFSAQQFPDLHSELNLSSLELGDSALYFCASSAGGSSGNTIYFGEGSWLTVV.

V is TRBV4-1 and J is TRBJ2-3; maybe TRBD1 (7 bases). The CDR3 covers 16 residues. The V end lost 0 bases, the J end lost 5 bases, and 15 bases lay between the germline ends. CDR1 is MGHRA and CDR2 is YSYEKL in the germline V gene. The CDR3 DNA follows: TGCGCCAGCAGCCAAGAAGTGGGGCAGGGGGGAGATACGCAGTATTTT. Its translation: CASSQEVGQGGDTQYF.

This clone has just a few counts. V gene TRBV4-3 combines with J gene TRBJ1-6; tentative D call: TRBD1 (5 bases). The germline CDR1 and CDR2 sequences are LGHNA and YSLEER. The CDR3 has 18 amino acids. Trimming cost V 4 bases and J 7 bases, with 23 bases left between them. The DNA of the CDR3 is TGCGCCAGCAGCCTCGATCCCGGACATTTAATCGGGAATTCACCCCTCCACTTT. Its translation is CASSLDPGHLIGNSPLHF.

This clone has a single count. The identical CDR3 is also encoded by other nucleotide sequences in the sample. The CDR3 here is CASSWTGGLGTEAFF. In DNA form, the CDR3 reads TGTGCCAGCAGTTGGACAGGGGGCCTGGGAACTGAAGCTTTCTTT. J is TRBJ1-1 and V is TRBV27; 11 bases line up with TRBD1. This CDR3 region has 15 residues. Germline trimming cut 4 bases from V and 5 bases from J; bases unmatched to any gene: 6. Germline V lookup: CDR1 MNHEY, CDR2 SMNVEV (reference sequence).

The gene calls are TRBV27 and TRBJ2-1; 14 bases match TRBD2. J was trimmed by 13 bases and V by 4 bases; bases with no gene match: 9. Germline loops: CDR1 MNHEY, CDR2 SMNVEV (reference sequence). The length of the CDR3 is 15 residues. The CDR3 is CASSWTSGGYGDQFF. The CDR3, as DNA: TGTGCCAGCAGTTGGACTAGCGGGGGGTATGGGGATCAGTTCTTC.

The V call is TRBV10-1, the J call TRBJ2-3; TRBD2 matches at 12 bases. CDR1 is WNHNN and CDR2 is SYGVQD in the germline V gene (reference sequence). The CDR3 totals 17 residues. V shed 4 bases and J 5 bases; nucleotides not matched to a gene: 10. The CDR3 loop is CASSASGGAMAGDTQYF. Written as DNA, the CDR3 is TGCGCCAGCAGTGCTAGCGGGGGGGCAATGGCAGGAGATACGCAGTATTTT.